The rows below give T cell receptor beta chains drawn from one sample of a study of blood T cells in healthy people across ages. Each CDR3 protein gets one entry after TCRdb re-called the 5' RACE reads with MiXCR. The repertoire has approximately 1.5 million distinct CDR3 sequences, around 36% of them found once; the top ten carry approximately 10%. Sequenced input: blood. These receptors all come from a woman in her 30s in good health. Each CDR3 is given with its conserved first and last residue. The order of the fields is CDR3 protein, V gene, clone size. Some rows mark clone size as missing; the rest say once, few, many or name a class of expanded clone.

CASSVRDRGLYYSYEQYF	TRBV9	.
CASSSSGTSYDEQFF	TRBV11-2	.
CASSLGAGVDGYTF	TRBV5-1	few
CSVSPTSGGQETQYF	TRBV29-1	few
CASSLSTLSSGSSYETQYF	TRBV27	.
CASSVEADDEQFF	TRBV9	.
CASSLDTGLRTDTQYF	TRBV7-3	.
CASSQEGLGGVTDTQYF	TRBV3-1	.
CASSLGQRYSYTF	TRBV27	.
CASRTGQGAKLFF	TRBV6-2/TRBV6-3	.
CASSFQGVSYNEQFF	TRBV7-2	.
CATWDRAGEQYF	TRBV12-3/TRBV12-4	many
CASSALGLTREQYF	TRBV9	.
CASSSTNQNEQFF	TRBV7-3	.
CASRWGPMVYTQYF	TRBV2	.
CSADPRGQGQPQHF	TRBV20-1	.
CASSVDQGARSETQYF	TRBV9	few
CSARSPMRGRNEQYF	TRBV20-1	few
CASSLRAATTDTQYF	TRBV5-1	few
CANKTTSGGPDTQYF	TRBV2	once
CATSREPPTSNEQFF	TRBV15	few
CASSLGAGDLTDTQYF	TRBV27	few
CASSSAQGTGIGGANVLTF	TRBV7-6	.
CASSPTSGRAHVDDTQYF	TRBV4-2	few
CSASPPGGNYGYTF	TRBV20-1	few
CSAHRGRGTYEQYF	TRBV20-1	.
CASSQDQWLYEQYF	TRBV4-1	.
CASSRTSGGPEQFF	TRBV7-2	few
CASSYDLAATQYF	TRBV6-5	many
CASSQDKAPSYNEQFF	TRBV4-1	few
CASSHSAYNEQFF	TRBV5-4	.
CASSYSPKVGLAGGTPSSEQYF	TRBV6-5	.
CASNNGAGVSYNEQFF	TRBV6-1	.
CSARPVPGGQETQYF	TRBV20-1	few